This T cell receptor beta chain was captured in a study of T-cell memory formation after mild COVID-19 (dated by TCRdb to the early 2020s). In the study overall: Most TCR sequence clusters were specific to one of the two donors. In two donors, T-cell clones that expanded and contracted after mild COVID-19 were tracked by sequencing TCRalpha and TCRbeta repertoires over time. Two young, previously healthy adult volunteers, one female and one male, were included in the cohort. Overall study outcomes, separate from this receptor: The study covered only a couple of mild cases, and larger cohorts including severe cases with pre-infection samples were considered necessary. Clones that contracted from day 15 to 85 showed balanced CD4/CD8 phenotypes, whereas a second wave of clones that expanded from day 15 to 37 leaned towards CD4+. Whether the second-wave clones peaking on day 37 were SARS-CoV-2 specific was not confirmed. Contracting CD4+ clones were located mainly in the CM and EM memory subsets, whereas CD8+ clones were found to be enriched in EMRA. Some responding clones were detected in pre-infection memory, suggesting pre-existing cross-reactive memory T cells joined the SARS-CoV-2 response.

Measured from the cysteine to the phenylalanine, the CDR3 is 15 residues long. Just the 45-base CDR3 DNA is kept, in frame starting at base 1. For this chain, trimming is 3 bases at the V end and 6 bases at the J end, and the number of junction bases without a gene match is 8. PBMCs were isolated by Ficoll-Paque density gradient centrifugation. The run used an Illumina NovaSeq 6000. TCRalpha and TCRbeta cDNA libraries were constructed by 5'RACE with constant-segment primers, with sample barcodes and unique molecular identifiers being introduced. Trizol reagent was used to extract RNA from every sample. Libraries were amplified in two PCR steps, with a second sample barcode and Illumina TruSeq adapters added in the second step. Libraries were sequenced on an Illumina NovaSeq with 2 x 150 bp paired-end reads. For the original study's pipeline: With migec v1.2.7, reads were demultiplexed and then collapsed into UMI-guided consensus sequences. Using mixcr v2.1.11, the UMI consensuses were aligned to TRA and TRB V and J templates and assembled into clonotypes. A clonotype was counted as expanded or contracted only if both edgeR and NoisET called the change significant, with noise models trained on biological replicates. For edgeR calls, the thresholds were a false discovery rate-adjusted p below 0.01 and a log2 fold-change of 1. PCA with hierarchical clustering of max-normalized trajectories of the 1000 most abundant clonotypes was used as exploratory dynamics analysis. The CD4 or CD8 phenotype of responding clones was assigned using the separately sequenced CD4+ and CD8+ repertoires. TCRdb reanalyzed the raw reads on its own, using fastp at Q25 for trimming and MiXCR for clone calling, and kept in-frame beta chains. Duplicate CDR3 protein sequences are folded into a single record with the most common DNA and genes. TCRdb's processing, not the authors' own work, is the source of the V and J calls. Counted in this sample were 450,000 to 700,000 distinct CDR3 sequences; more than 15% of them appeared once. Clones ranked in the top ten supply around 13% of the sample.

This clonotype was observed a few times. Its antigen is not yet known. No base qualities exist here, and no much larger clone lies one base off it. The TCR comes from an adult woman who had mild COVID-19 (a few samples of this study predate the infection). The sample titles of this study are shuffled in the database, so cell type and time point are left out; the donor was told from shared clones. This chain joins TRBV12-3 or TRBV12-4 to TRBJ2-1; 7 central nucleotides agree with TRBD2. Material for sequencing was PBMCs or a T cell subset sorted from them (not recorded which). The DNA is as follows: TGTGCCAGCAGTTTGAGTGGCGGGAGAAGCAATGAGCAGTTCTTC. This translates into CASSLSGGRSNEQFF.